In its sample, the clone carrying this TCR beta chain was seen many times. Its antigen remains unidentified. In TCRdb, the 5' RACE reads were re-called with MiXCR into one record per CDR3 protein. Of around 960,000 distinct CDR3 sequences detected, 9% to 15% appear once; the ten largest clones hold around 1.6%. The entry originates in a study of identical twins. General observations from the study: Part of the zero-insertion signal could reflect confounding by invariant MAIT and iNKT cells.

CDR1 is MGHDK, CDR2 SYGVNS, per germline. With 0 bases clipped from V and 8 bases from J, the junction kept 9 bases outside the gene matches. This CDR3 contains 16 residues. Each donor (without exception) was a healthy Caucasian. These same records also appear under a second study, on yellow fever vaccine responses in identical twins.

Source material: PBMCs. V is TRBV25-1 and J is TRBJ2-1, with 8 bases identical to TRBD2. The TCR was taken from a woman aged 18 to 35 in good health. CDR3 DNA: TGTGCCAGCAGTGAATATTCCCGGACTAGCAGAGATGAGCAGTTCTTC. Translation: CASSEYSRTSRDEQFF.